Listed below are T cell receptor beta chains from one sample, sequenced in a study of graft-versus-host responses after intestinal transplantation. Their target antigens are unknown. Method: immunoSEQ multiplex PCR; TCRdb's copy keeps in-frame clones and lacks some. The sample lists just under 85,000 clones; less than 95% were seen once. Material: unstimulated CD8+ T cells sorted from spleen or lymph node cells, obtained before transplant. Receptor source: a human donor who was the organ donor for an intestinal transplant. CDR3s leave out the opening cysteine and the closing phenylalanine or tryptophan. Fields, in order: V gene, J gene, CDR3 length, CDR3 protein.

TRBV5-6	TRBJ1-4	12	ASSFSARMEKLF
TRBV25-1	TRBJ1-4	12	ASWGQGVNEKLF
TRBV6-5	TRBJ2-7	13	ASSPPNRDNYEQY
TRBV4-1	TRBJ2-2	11	ASSGENTGELF
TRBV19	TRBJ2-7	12	ASSMTGLTYEQY
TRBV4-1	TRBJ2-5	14	ASSPHDGGPQETQY
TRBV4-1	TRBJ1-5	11	ASSQVGGGPVD
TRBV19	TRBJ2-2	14	ASSMSGVGNTGELF
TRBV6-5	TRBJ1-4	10	ASNPGGEKLF
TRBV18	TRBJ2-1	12	ASSPLGPQDEQF
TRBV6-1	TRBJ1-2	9	ASRVRYGYT
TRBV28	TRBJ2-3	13	ASSMTRVVTDTQY
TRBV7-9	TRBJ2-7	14	ASSYGPGTGIYEQY
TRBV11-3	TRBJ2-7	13	ASSLGRGGSYEQY
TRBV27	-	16	ASSLVAPTATSSYEQY
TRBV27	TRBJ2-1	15	ASSLLPGTSPYNEQF